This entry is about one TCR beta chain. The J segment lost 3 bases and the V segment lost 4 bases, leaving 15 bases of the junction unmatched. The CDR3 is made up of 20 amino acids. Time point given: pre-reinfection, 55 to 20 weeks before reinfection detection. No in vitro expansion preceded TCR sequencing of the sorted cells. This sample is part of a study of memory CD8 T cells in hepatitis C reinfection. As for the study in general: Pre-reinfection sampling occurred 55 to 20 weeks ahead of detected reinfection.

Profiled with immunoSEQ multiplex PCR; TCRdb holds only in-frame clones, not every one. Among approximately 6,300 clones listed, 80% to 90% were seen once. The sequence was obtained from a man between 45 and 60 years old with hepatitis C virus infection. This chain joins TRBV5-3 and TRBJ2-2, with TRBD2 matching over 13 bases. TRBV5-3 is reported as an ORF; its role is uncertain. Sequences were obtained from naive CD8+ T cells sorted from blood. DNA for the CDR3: TGTGCCAGAAGCCCTAACCCCGGACTAGCGGGAGATGGGGACACCGGGGAGCTGTTTTTT. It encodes CARSPNPGLAGDGDTGELFF.